The sequence of this TCR beta chain was determined in a study of response to subunit inactivated influenza vaccine. Germline loops: CDR1 WSHSY, CDR2 SAAADI. Trimming removed 7 bases from V and 5 bases from J; junction bases left unmatched: 3. The CDR3 is made up of 13 amino acids. In the case of this clonotype: Its antigen is currently unknown.

Broader study findings: Each seasonal influenza vaccination recruits few new T cells, the authors suggested.

TCRdb reanalysed the RT-PCR reads using MiXCR and keeps one entry per CDR3 protein. The sample lists about 650,000 distinct CDR3 sequences, approximately 15% occurring once. The receptor comes from a man in his fifties who received an inactivated influenza vaccine. The chain couples TRBV10-2 to TRBJ2-3; 10 bases map to TRBD2. Sequenced material: PBMCs from blood, taken 11 to 12 days after vaccination. CDR3 region: CASKAGGQDTQYF. The CDR3 DNA is TGCGCCAGCAAAGCGGGGGGGCAAGATACGCAGTATTTT.